Reported below is one TCR beta chain. Profiling relied on immunoSEQ multiplex PCR, and the TCRdb table lists in-frame clones only, not all of them. The repertoire consists of about 61,000 clones, with 82% occurring once and the leading ten covering roughly 0.47%. Germline V gene lookup returns CDR1 LNHNV and CDR2 YYDKDF (reference sequence). The CDR3 extends over 15 amino acids. Trimming took off 5 bases at V and 5 bases at J, with 19 bases between the two ends. This entry is derived from a study of OX40 agonist ivuxolimab in advanced cancers. Overall study: Ivuxolimab is an agonistic anti-OX40 (CD134) antibody, and patients were treated with it.

Blood draws occurred at baseline, cycle 4 day 1, and cycle 7 day 1. The chain combines TRBV15 with TRBJ2-7; the D gene is possibly TRBD1 (5 bases). The specimen was CD4+ or CD8+ T cells sorted from blood, collected in a trial of the OX40 agonist ivuxolimab. The TCR sequence derives from an adult with an advanced solid tumor such as melanoma, head and neck, liver or kidney cancer. CDR3 nucleotide sequence: TGTGCCACCAGCTCCGGCCTCTCGGACACTCACGAGCAGTACTTC. This gives the protein CATSSGLSDTHEQYF.